The clone carrying this T cell receptor (beta chain) was counted many times. The antigen is unknown. Attachment of unique molecular identifiers was made to individual cDNA molecules. One entry per CDR3 protein results from TCRdb running MiXCR on the 5' RACE reads. Of about 67,000 distinct CDR3 sequences in the sample, 11% were seen once. The data stem from a study of early T cells in non-severe SARS-CoV-2 infection. Turning to the study itself: Whole-blood bulk RNA, unsorted, was sequenced, and chains were unpaired.

Overall study findings and caveats: CD4 and private specificities were missed by VDJdb matching, which favored anti-spike CD8 responses.

Trimming left V 5 bases short and J 0 bases short, with 22 bases between. Germline values: CDR1 LNHDA, CDR2 SQIVND (reference sequence). This CDR3 is built from 19 residues. The chain joins TRBV19 to TRBJ1-4; D not certain. The TCR sequence derives from an adult who was a healthcare worker with PCR-confirmed SARS-CoV-2 infection or an uninfected control (not recorded which). The sample comprised whole blood. Here the CDR3 DNA reads TGTGCCAGTAGTCCGGACGGCAGCTACACCACAGCAACTAATGAAAAACTGTTTTTT. Protein: CASSPDGSYTTATNEKLFF.